A single sample gave rise to the 2 T cell receptor beta chains below, sequenced in a study of CD8+CD57+ T cells in acquired aplastic anemia. Genomic DNA, serving as template, underwent TCR beta VDJ and CDR3 profiling. TCRdb passed the reads through MiXCR, listing each CDR3 protein once. The repertoire includes about 40,000 distinct CDR3 sequences, about 63% of them detected once, and 45% to 75% sits in the top ten. Flow cytometry had shown expanded CD8+CD57+ cells in the patients chosen for sequencing. Material: sorted CD4+, CD8+, or CD8+CD57+ T cells (not recorded which) from PBMCs. The receptors originated from a human donor with aplastic anemia.

This clonotype was found once. The V call is TRBV9, the J call TRBJ2-5; possibly TRBD2 for D (6 bases). In germline, CDR1 is SGDLS, CDR2 YYNGEE. Trimming removed 0 bases from V and 1 base from J, with 19 bases in between. The CDR3 consists of 18 residues. The CDR3 is CASSVEPTSSVGQETQYF. In nucleotides, the CDR3 is TGTGCCAGCAGCGTAGAACCCACTAGCTCCGTTGGCCAAGAGACCCAGTACTTC.

The chain has TRBV15 and TRBJ2-7; a weak D match, TRBD2 (6 bases). Trimming shortened V by 3 bases and J by 6 bases, and 15 bases separated the two germline ends. Germline V lookup: CDR1 LNHNV, CDR2 YYDKDF (reference sequence). The CDR3 runs 14 residues. The CDR3 sequence: CATSRGGPGGEQYF. The DNA for the CDR3 is TGTGCCACCAGCAGGGGGGGTCCTGGGGGCGAGCAGTACTTC. Supplemented by reference TRBV15 and TRBJ2-7, the full variable domain reads DAMVIQNPRYQVTQFGKPVTLSCSQTLNHNVMYWYQQKSSQAPKLLFHYYDKDFNNEADTPDNFQSRRPNTSFCFLDIRSPGLGDTAMYLCATSRGGPGGEQYFGPGTRLTVT.